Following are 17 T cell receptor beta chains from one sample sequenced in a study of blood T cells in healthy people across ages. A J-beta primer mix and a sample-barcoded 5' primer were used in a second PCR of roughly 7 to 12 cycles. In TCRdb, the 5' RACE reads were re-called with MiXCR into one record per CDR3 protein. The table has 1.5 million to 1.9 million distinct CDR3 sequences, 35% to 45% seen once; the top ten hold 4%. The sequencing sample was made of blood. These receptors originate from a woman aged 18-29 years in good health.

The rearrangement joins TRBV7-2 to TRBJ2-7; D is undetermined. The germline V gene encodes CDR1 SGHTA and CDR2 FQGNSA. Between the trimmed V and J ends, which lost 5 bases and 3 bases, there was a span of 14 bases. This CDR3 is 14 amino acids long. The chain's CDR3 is CASSLPGRVYEQYF. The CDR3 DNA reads TGTGCCAGCAGCCTACCCGGTAGGGTCTACGAGCAGTACTTC.

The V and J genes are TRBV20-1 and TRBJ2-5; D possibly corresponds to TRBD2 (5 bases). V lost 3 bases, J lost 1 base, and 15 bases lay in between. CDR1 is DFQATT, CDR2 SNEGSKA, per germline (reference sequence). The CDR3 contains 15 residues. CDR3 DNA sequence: TGCAGTGCTAGCCTAGCCAGGTCCACCCAAGAGACCCAGTACTTC. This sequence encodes CSASLARSTQETQYF.

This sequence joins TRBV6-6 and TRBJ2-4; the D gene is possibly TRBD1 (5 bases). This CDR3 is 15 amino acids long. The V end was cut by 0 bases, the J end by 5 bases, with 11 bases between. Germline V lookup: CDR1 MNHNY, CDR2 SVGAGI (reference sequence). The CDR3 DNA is TGTGCCAGCAGTTACTCTGGACAATCACAAAACATTCAGTACTTC. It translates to CASSYSGQSQNIQYF.

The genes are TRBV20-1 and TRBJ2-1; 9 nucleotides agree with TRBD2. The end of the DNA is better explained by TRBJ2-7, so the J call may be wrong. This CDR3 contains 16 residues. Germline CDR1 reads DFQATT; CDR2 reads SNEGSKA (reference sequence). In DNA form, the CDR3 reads TGCAGTGCTAGCAGCCGCTTAGCGGGAGACTACAATGAGCAGTACTTC. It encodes CSASSRLAGDYNEQYF.

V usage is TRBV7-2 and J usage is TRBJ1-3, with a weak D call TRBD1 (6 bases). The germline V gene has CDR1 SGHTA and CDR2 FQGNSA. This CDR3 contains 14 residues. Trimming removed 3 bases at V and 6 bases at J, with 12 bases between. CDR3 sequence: CASSFRTVPNTIYF. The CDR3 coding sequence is TGTGCCAGCAGCTTCCGGACAGTCCCAAACACCATATATTTT.

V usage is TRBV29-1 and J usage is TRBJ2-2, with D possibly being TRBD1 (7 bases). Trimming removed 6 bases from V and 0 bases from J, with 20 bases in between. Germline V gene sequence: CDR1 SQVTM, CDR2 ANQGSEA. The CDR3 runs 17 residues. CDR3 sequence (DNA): TGCAGCGTCCCAGGGGGGTGGGGCAACGCGAACACCGGGGAGCTGTTTTTT. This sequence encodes CSVPGGWGNANTGELFF.

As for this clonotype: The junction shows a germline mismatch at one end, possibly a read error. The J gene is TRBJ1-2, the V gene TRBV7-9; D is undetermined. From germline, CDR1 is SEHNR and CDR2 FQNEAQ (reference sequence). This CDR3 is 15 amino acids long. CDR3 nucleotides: TGTGCCCGCAGCTTAGTGGCAGGAATGAACTATGGCTACACCTTC. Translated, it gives CARSLVAGMNYGYTF. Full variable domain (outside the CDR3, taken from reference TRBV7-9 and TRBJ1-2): DTGVSQNPRHKITKRGQNVTFRCDPISEHNRLYWYRQTLGQGPEFLTYFQNEAQLEKSRLLSDRFSAERPKGSFSTLEIQRTEQGDSAMYLCARSLVAGMNYGYTFGSGTRLTVV.

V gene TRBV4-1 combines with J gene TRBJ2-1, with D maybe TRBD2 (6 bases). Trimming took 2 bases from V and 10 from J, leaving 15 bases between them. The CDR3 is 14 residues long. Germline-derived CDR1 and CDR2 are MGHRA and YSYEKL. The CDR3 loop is CASSQLGGFSEQFF. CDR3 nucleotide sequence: TGCGCCAGCAGCCAACTCGGGGGTTTCTCCGAGCAGTTCTTC.

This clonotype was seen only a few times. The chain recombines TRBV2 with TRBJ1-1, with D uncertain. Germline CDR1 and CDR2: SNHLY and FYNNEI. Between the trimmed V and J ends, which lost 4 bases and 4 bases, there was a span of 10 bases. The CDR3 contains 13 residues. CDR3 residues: CASSVSWGTEAFF. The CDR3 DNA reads TGTGCCAGCAGTGTGTCCTGGGGCACTGAAGCTTTCTTT.

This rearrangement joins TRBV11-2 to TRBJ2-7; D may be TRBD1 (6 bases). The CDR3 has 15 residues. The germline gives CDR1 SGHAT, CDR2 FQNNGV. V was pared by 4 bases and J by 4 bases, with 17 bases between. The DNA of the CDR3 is TGTGCCAGCAGCTCGGCAGGACAGCCAGCTTACGAGCAGTACTTC. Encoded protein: CASSSAGQPAYEQYF.

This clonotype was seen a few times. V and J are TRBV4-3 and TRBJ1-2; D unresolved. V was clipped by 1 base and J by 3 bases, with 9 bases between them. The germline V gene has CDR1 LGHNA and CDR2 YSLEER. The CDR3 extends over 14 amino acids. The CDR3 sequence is CASSQGSLDYGYTF. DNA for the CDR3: TGCGCCAGCAGCCAAGGCAGCCTGGACTATGGCTACACCTTC.

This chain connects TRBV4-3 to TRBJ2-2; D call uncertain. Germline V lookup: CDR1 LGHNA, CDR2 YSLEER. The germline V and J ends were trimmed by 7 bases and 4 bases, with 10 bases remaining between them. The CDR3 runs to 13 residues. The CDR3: CASTPSGTGELFF. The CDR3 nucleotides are TGCGCCAGCACCCCCTCCGGCACCGGGGAGCTGTTTTTT.

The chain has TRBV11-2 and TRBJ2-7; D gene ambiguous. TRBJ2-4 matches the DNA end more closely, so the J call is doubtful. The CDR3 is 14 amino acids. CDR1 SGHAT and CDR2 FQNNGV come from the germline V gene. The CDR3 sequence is CASSLGVGKNIQYF. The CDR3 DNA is TGTGCCAGCAGCTTAGGTGTCGGCAAAAACATTCAGTACTTC.

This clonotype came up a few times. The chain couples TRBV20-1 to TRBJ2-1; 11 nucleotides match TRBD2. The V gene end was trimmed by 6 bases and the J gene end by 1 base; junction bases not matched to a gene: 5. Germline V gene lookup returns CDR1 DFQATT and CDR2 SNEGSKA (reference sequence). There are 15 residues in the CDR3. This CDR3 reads CSALSGGVSYNEQFF. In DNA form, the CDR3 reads TGCAGTGCACTTAGCGGGGGGGTATCCTACAATGAGCAGTTCTTC.

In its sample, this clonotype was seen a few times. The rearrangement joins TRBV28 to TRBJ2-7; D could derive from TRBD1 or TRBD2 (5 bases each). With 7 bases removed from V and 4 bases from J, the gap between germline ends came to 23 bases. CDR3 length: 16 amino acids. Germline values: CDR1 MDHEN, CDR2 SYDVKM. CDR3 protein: CASTTPWGTELYEQYF. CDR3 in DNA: TGTGCCAGCACCACCCCATGGGGGACCGAGTTATACGAGCAGTACTTC.

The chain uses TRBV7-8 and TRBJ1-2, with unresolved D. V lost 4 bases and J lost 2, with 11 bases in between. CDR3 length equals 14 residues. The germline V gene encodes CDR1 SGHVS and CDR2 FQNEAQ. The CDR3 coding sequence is TGTGCCAGCAGCTCAAGGTGGGAAAACTATGGCTACACCTTC. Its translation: CASSSRWENYGYTF.

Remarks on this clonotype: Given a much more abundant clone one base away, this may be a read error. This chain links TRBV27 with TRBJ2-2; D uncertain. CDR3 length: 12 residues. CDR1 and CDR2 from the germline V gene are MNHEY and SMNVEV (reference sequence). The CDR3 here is CTSSENTGELFF. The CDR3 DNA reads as TGTACCAGCAGTGAGAACACCGGGGAGCTGTTTTTT.